What follows are 2 T cell receptor beta chains derived from one specimen sequenced in a study of blood T cell repertoires in COVID-19. Measured with immunoSEQ multiplex PCR; TCRdb has only the in-frame clones, and not every one. The repertoire holds 250,000 to 300,000 clones, with almost 90% as singletons. Sequencing used peripheral blood. Source of these receptors: a woman aged 25 to 39 with COVID-19, enrolled during active disease.

The rearrangement uses TRBV4-1 and TRBJ1-1, with D uncertain. Trimming took 1 base from V and 1 from J, leaving 4 bases between them. Germline CDR1 is MGHRA and CDR2 is YSYEKL. This CDR3 spans 13 amino acids. The DNA of the CDR3 is TGCGCCAGCAGCCAAGGGCCGAACACTGAAGCTTTCTTT. It encodes CASSQGPNTEAFF.

Comments on this clone: An end of the junction does not agree with germline; a read error may underlie this. The chain recombines TRBV6-4 with TRBJ1-1; D remains ambiguous. The CDR3 consists of 11 residues. Germline CDR1 and CDR2: MRHNA and SNTAGT. DNA of the CDR3: TGTGCCAGCAGCCGAACTGACACTCCTGTCTTT. This codes for CASSRTDTPVF.